These T cell receptor beta chains were read from a single sample in a study of T cell responses to AZD1222 COVID-19 vaccine. Some clones are missing from TCRdb's copy, which holds only in-frame ones; the method was immunoSEQ multiplex PCR. The sample comprises 160,000 or so clones, approximately 90% of which are singletons, and 4% to 5.5% rests with the top ten. The sample was peripheral blood, taken on day 0 of AZD1222 vaccination. The origin of the receptors is an adult in good health. Both conserved end residues are part of each CDR3. D genes are given only for firm matches. Some rows mark clone size as missing; the rest say once, few, many or name a class of expanded clone.

v_call	j_call	d_call	cdr3_length	clone_size	cdr3_aa	cdr3_nt
TRBV28	TRBJ1-5	.	16	.	CASSTSRRNSNQPQHF	TGTGCCAGCAGTACATCCCGCCGGAATAGCAATCAGCCCCAGCATTTT
TRBV19	TRBJ2-1	.	13	.	CASRVSYSGEQFF	TGTGCCAGTAGAGTCAGTTACAGCGGCGAGCAGTTCTTC
TRBV10-3	TRBJ2-7	.	15	.	CATQHSDGLAYEQYF	TGTGCCACCCAACATTCCGACGGACTCGCCTACGAGCAGTACTTC
TRBV7-2	TRBJ2-1	.	14	.	CASSRRGTVNEQFF	TGTGCCAGCAGTCGCCGAGGGACGGTGAATGAGCAGTTCTTC
TRBV27	TRBJ2-7	.	14	.	CASSLVGTTGEQYF	TGTGCCAGCAGTTTAGTAGGGACAACGGGGGAGCAGTACTTC
TRBV13	TRBJ2-7	.	14	.	CASSHSKTSSEQYF	TGTGCCAGCAGCCACAGTAAAACTAGCTCCGAGCAGTACTTC
TRBV5-5	TRBJ1-2	.	13	.	CASSLAGPEGYTF	TGTGCCAGCAGCTTGGCGGGGCCAGAGGGCTACACCTTC
TRBV5-1	TRBJ2-1	TRBD1	16	.	CASSLSWTGISNEQFF	TGCGCCAGCAGCTTGTCTTGGACAGGAATATCCAATGAGCAGTTCTTC
TRBV23-1	TRBJ2-7	.	14	.	CASSHFGHPYEQYF	TGCGCCAGCAGTCATTTCGGACATCCCTACGAGCAGTACTTC
TRBV21-1	TRBJ1-1	.	14	.	CASSLDREGTEAFF	TGTGCCAGCAGCCTAGACAGGGAAGGCACTGAAGCTTTCTTT
TRBV2	TRBJ2-1	TRBD2	15	.	CASKLAGVRDNEQFF	TGTGCCAGCAAATTAGCGGGAGTAAGGGACAATGAGCAGTTCTTC
TRBV28	TRBJ1-5	.	16	once	CATNPKETRGNQPQHF	TGTGCCACCAACCCTAAAGAGACGCGGGGCAATCAGCCCCAGCATTTT
TRBV20-1	TRBJ1-1	.	11	.	CSARGRSTAFF	TGCAGTGCTAGAGGGCGATCCACAGCTTTCTTT
TRBV6-5	TRBJ2-7	TRBD1	15	.	CASSSTGQGAYEQYF	TGTGCCAGCAGTTCTACGGGACAGGGGGCTTACGAGCAGTACTTC
TRBV10-3	TRBJ2-7	TRBD2	12	.	CAIRTGGYEQYF	TGTGCCATCAGGACGGGAGGCTACGAGCAGTACTTC
TRBV6-5	TRBJ2-1	TRBD2	15	.	CASRAGTISYNEQFF	TGTGCCAGCAGGGCCGGGACTATTTCCTACAATGAGCAGTTCTTC